One and the same sample provided the 18 T cell receptor beta chains below, sequenced in a study of PD-1 blockade in mismatch repair-deficient tumors. The protocol was immunoSEQ multiplex PCR, while the TCRdb copy is restricted to in-frame clones and leaves out a portion. The sample has under 50,000 clones, around 75% seen once; the top ten hold roughly 23%. Here the sequenced sample was peripheral blood, taken 4 weeks after starting pembrolizumab. These receptors all stem from an adult with mismatch repair-deficient cancer.

The chain couples TRBV7-9 to TRBJ2-2; no definite D call. There are 14 residues in the CDR3. With 1 base removed from V and 1 base from J, the gap between germline ends came to 4 bases. The germline V gene encodes CDR1 SEHNR and CDR2 FQNEAQ (reference sequence). The CDR3 region is CASSLVRNTGELFF. The DNA of the CDR3 is TGTGCCAGCAGCTTAGTCAGGAACACCGGGGAGCTGTTTTTT.

Here the CDR3 reads CASSLVGANYGYTF. The CDR3 nucleotides are TGTGCCAGCAGCTTGGTAGGGGCAAACTATGGCTACACCTTC. The rearrangement uses TRBV5-4 and TRBJ1-2; D possibly corresponds to TRBD1 (5 bases). Germline loops: CDR1 SGHNT, CDR2 YYREEE (reference sequence). With 0 bases removed from V and 2 bases from J, the gap between germline ends came to 8 bases. The CDR3 spans 14 residues.

V and J are TRBV28 and TRBJ2-5; either TRBD1 or TRBD2 may fit D (5 bases each). The CDR3 runs to 16 residues. CDR1 and CDR2 (germline): MDHEN, SYDVKM. Trimming removed 4 bases from V and 5 bases from J, with 20 bases in between. CDR3 sequence reads: CASSSIPGLWGETQYF. The CDR3 DNA is TGTGCCAGCAGTTCAATACCAGGGCTTTGGGGGGAGACCCAGTACTTC.

The chain carries TRBV9 and TRBJ2-1; 10 nucleotides line up with TRBD2. The CDR3 runs 15 residues. V trimming: 0 bases; J trimming: 9 bases; junction bases outside the gene matches: 6. Germline V gene data show CDR1 as SGDLS and CDR2 as YYNGEE. This CDR3 is CASSVGSGRGGEQFF. The CDR3 region has the DNA TGTGCCAGCAGCGTAGGGAGCGGGAGGGGAGGTGAGCAGTTCTTC.

This clone was recorded many times. The chain combines TRBV7-2 with TRBJ1-1; D is uncertain. Per germline, CDR1 SGHTA and CDR2 FQGNSA. Trimming cost V 0 bases and J 8 bases, with 7 bases left between them. The CDR3 contains 12 residues. This CDR3 is CASSLAEREAFF. The CDR3 DNA follows: TGTGCCAGCAGCTTAGCGGAAAGAGAAGCTTTCTTT.

This chain joins TRBV7-2 and TRBJ1-2, with 10 bases lining up with TRBD1. J was trimmed by 5 bases and V by 6 bases; bases with no gene match: 3. The CDR3 covers 13 residues. CDR1 SGHTA and CDR2 FQGNSA come from the germline V gene. CDR3 in amino acids: CASRPGQGYGYTF. CDR3 bases: TGTGCCAGCAGACCGGGACAGGGGTATGGCTACACCTTC.

The chain recombines TRBV18 with TRBJ2-2; no firm D call. Germline loops: CDR1 KGHSH, CDR2 LQKENI. V was cut by 2 bases and J by 0 bases, with 13 bases left in between. The CDR3 totals 17 residues. In DNA, the CDR3 is TGTGCCAGCTCACCATTAGGATCCCCATCGAACACCGGGGAGCTGTTTTTT. Translating it yields CASSPLGSPSNTGELFF.

This chain connects TRBV19 to TRBJ1-1; a weak D match, TRBD1 (6 bases). V dropped 6 bases and J dropped 3 bases, with 17 bases sitting between them. Germline V CDR1 and CDR2: LNHDA, SQIVND (reference sequence). The CDR3 runs 15 residues. The CDR3 here is CASRAGQLGYTEAFF. The DNA of the CDR3 is TGTGCCAGTAGAGCGGGACAACTGGGCTACACTGAAGCTTTCTTT.

The gene calls are TRBV7-8 and TRBJ2-2, with D possibly called TRBD1 or TRBD2 (5 bases each). V gave up 5 bases and J gave up 3 bases, with 16 bases separating them. CDR1 and CDR2 (germline): SGHVS, FQNEAQ. This CDR3 region has 16 residues. The CDR3 DNA follows: TGTGCCAGCAGCCCCCAGGAGGCAGGGCACACCGGGGAGCTGTTTTTT. Its protein product is CASSPQEAGHTGELFF. Full variable domain (remainder filled in from reference TRBV7-8 and TRBJ2-2): GAGVSQSPRYKVAKRGQDVALRCDPISGHVSLFWYQQALGQGPEFLTYFQNEAQLDKSGLPSDRFFAERPEGSVSTLKIQRTQQEDSAVYLCASSPQEAGHTGELFFGEGSRLTVL.

This chain links TRBV5-1 with TRBJ2-2, with D maybe TRBD1 (5 bases). The CDR3 is 14 amino acids. Deletions cut 5 bases from V and 1 base from J, with 9 bases between. Germline V CDR1 and CDR2: SGHRS, YFSETQ. The DNA of the CDR3 is TGCGCCAGCAGTATCCAGGGGAACACCGGGGAGCTGTTTTTT. Protein: CASSIQGNTGELFF.

V and J are TRBV5-5 and TRBJ2-3; D possibly corresponds to TRBD2 (5 bases). From germline, CDR1 is SGHKS and CDR2 YYEKEE (reference sequence). Trimming cost V 4 bases and J 7 bases, with 7 bases left between them. CDR3 size: 11 residues. For the CDR3, the DNA is TGTGCCAGCAGCCCGGGATATACGCAGTATTTT. This codes for CASSPGYTQYF.

The V and J genes are TRBV7-2 and TRBJ2-2; D is possibly TRBD2 (6 bases). Trimming left V 1 base short and J 7 bases short, with 13 bases between. Germline V gene sequence: CDR1 SGHTA, CDR2 FQGNSA. CDR3 size: 15 residues. This CDR3 is CASSLVLGSGGELFF. The CDR3 DNA reads as TGTGCCAGCAGCTTAGTTCTCGGGAGTGGCGGGGAGCTGTTTTTT.

This clone was counted a few times. V and J are TRBV2 and TRBJ2-5; TRBD1 agrees at 7 bases. The CDR3 has 16 amino acids. Germline V gene lookup returns CDR1 SNHLY and CDR2 FYNNEI. V shed 7 bases, J shed 2 bases, and the junction held 13 bases outside the gene matches. Here the CDR3 reads CASIRQGRNFQETQYF. CDR3 nucleotide sequence: TGTGCCAGCATTAGACAGGGCCGAAACTTTCAAGAGACCCAGTACTTC.

The chain employs TRBV7-2 and TRBJ1-4, with D tentatively TRBD1 (5 bases). Trimming pared 2 bases from V and 7 bases from J, leaving 8 bases between. The CDR3 has 13 amino acids. Germline CDR1 is SGHTA and CDR2 is FQGNSA. The CDR3 DNA follows: TGTGCCAGCAGCTTAACCGGGGGTGAAAAACTGTTTTTT. It is translated as CASSLTGGEKLFF.

This rearrangement joins TRBV7-9 to TRBJ2-1; D might be TRBD1 (8 bases). The germline gives CDR1 SEHNR, CDR2 FQNEAQ (reference sequence). V lost 2 bases to trimming and J lost 6 bases, with 17 bases between them. The CDR3 is 16 residues long. CDR3 protein: CASSLLMTGEGNEQFF. The CDR3 DNA follows: TGTGCCAGCAGCTTATTAATGACAGGGGAGGGCAATGAGCAGTTCTTC.

This chain joins TRBV19 and TRBJ2-1; 7 bases agree with TRBD1. V gave up 3 bases and J gave up 5 bases; unmatched junction bases: 13. CDR1 LNHDA and CDR2 SQIVND come from the germline V gene (reference sequence). The CDR3 totals 17 residues. In DNA, the CDR3 is TGTGCCAGTAGTATGAGGGGGCTTCTCGGGTTCCACAATGAGCAGTTCTTC. Its protein is CASSMRGLLGFHNEQFF.

This chain joins TRBV7-6 and TRBJ2-1, with D unresolved. Germline V gene sequence: CDR1 SGHVS, CDR2 FNYEAQ. Trimming shortened V by 1 base and J by 0 bases, and 10 bases separated the two germline ends. CDR3 length: 16 residues. CDR3 in amino acids: CASSLVHLSSYNEQFF. CDR3 DNA sequence: TGTGCCAGCAGCTTAGTACACCTGAGCTCCTACAATGAGCAGTTCTTC.

The chain joins TRBV27 to TRBJ2-2; possible D gene TRBD1, 6 bases. The CDR3 contains 15 residues. Germline CDR1 reads MNHEY; CDR2 reads SMNVEV (reference sequence). The V and J ends lost 3 bases and 4 bases respectively, with 12 bases between them. The CDR3 loop reads CASSFGLGGTGELFF. In DNA form, the CDR3 reads TGTGCCAGCAGTTTTGGCTTAGGGGGCACCGGGGAGCTGTTTTTT.